Each of the 17 T cell receptor beta chains below was sequenced from the same sample in a study of blood T cell repertoires in COVID-19. Clones were read by immunoSEQ multiplex PCR, and TCRdb kept only the in-frame ones, dropping some. The data show under 80,000 clones, approximately 80% seen once. The sample taken for sequencing was peripheral blood. The receptors come from a human donor in a cohort sampled during active COVID-19.

This clone was recorded a few times. This chain connects TRBV19 to TRBJ2-5, with 7 bases lining up with TRBD1. Losses at the gene ends were 5 bases for V and 5 bases for J; bases not matched to a gene: 11. The CDR3 loop spans 15 amino acids. CDR1 is LNHDA and CDR2 is SQIVND in the germline V gene (reference sequence). In DNA, the CDR3 is TGTGCCAGTAGTGGGGAGACAGGGTTCGGGGAGACCCAGTACTTC. It yields the protein CASSGETGFGETQYF.

This clone was found a few times. The chain couples TRBV3-1 (or the pseudogene TRBV3-2) to TRBJ1-5; TRBD1 matches at 8 bases. The CDR3 is 16 residues long. Trimming removed 5 bases from V and 0 bases from J; junction bases left unmatched: 6. Germline V lookup: CDR1 LGHDT, CDR2 YNNKEL (reference sequence). CDR3 sequence reads: CASSGCGTGSNQPQHF. Here the CDR3 DNA reads TGTGCCAGCAGCGGCTGCGGGACAGGTAGCAATCAGCCCCAGCATTTT.

The genes are TRBV3-1 (or the pseudogene TRBV3-2) and TRBJ2-5; the match to TRBD2 covers 10 bases. Trimming took 2 bases from V and 10 from J; bases not matched to a gene: 7. This CDR3 region has 14 residues. The germline V gene has CDR1 LGHDT and CDR2 YNNKEL (reference sequence). Here the CDR3 DNA reads TGTGCCAGCAGCCAAATCCTAGCGGGAGTCGTCCAGTACTTC. This translates into CASSQILAGVVQYF.

The chain is built from TRBV9 and TRBJ1-5, with D maybe TRBD1 (6 bases). The germline V gene encodes CDR1 SGDLS and CDR2 YYNGEE. This CDR3 has 15 residues. Trimming removed 0 bases from V and 4 bases from J, with 11 bases in between. CDR3 protein: CASSVAGQRNQPQHF. The CDR3 DNA sequence: TGTGCCAGCAGCGTAGCCGGACAGAGAAATCAGCCCCAGCATTTT.

This clone has just a few counts. This chain uses TRBV6-5 with TRBJ1-5; tentatively, D is TRBD1 (6 bases). Trimming took off 4 bases at V and 5 bases at J, with 12 bases between the two ends. Germline loops: CDR1 MNHEY, CDR2 SVGAGI. This CDR3 has 14 residues. The DNA of the CDR3 is TGTGCCAGCAGTTTCGGACAGCACGATCAGCCCCAGCATTTT. Its translation is CASSFGQHDQPQHF.

The chain uses TRBV5-1 and TRBJ2-2, with 13 bases identical to TRBD2. Losses at the gene ends were 3 bases for V and 0 bases for J; bases not matched to a gene: 5. The CDR3 totals 18 residues. CDR1 and CDR2 (germline): SGHRS, YFSETQ. In DNA form, the CDR3 reads TGCGCCAGCAGCTCGGGACTAGCGGGGCCTGCGAACACCGGGGAGCTGTTTTTT. Protein: CASSSGLAGPANTGELFF.

The V and J genes are TRBV5-8 and TRBJ1-5, with D unclear. Trimming took 0 bases from V and 7 from J, leaving 5 bases between them. Germline loops: CDR1 SGHTS, CDR2 YDEGEE. This CDR3 is 12 amino acids long. The CDR3 DNA reads TGTGCCAGCAGCTTGGCCCCACAGCCCCAGCATTTT. Amino acids: CASSLAPQPQHF.

The rearrangement links TRBV5-1 to TRBJ2-1; TRBD2 might be the D (6 bases). The CDR3 sequence is 18 residues long. CDR1 is SGHRS and CDR2 is YFSETQ in the germline V gene. Trimming left V 1 base short and J 0 bases short, with 17 bases between. The CDR3 nucleotides read TGCGCCAGCAGCTTGCCTCTCAGGGTCGGGAGCTCCTACAATGAGCAGTTCTTC. Protein: CASSLPLRVGSSYNEQFF.

This clone was seen once. The V call is TRBV2, the J call TRBJ1-6, with D perhaps matching TRBD1 (5 bases). The germline V gene has CDR1 SNHLY and CDR2 FYNNEI. Trimming pared 7 bases from V and 2 bases from J, leaving 9 bases between. CDR3 length: 14 residues. CDR3: CASTGIPYNSPLHF. In DNA form, the CDR3 reads TGTGCCAGCACAGGGATACCCTATAATTCACCCCTCCACTTT.

This clone has only a few counts. The chain couples TRBV2 to TRBJ2-1; TRBD2 matches 8 bases. J gave up 8 bases and V 6 bases, and 12 bases lay outside the gene matches. The germline V gene encodes CDR1 SNHLY and CDR2 FYNNEI. This CDR3 spans 15 amino acids. As DNA, the CDR3 is TGTGCCAGCAGATCGGGTAGCGGGATTTCGGATGAGCAGTTCTTC. This gives the protein CASRSGSGISDEQFF.

The chain couples TRBV20-1 to TRBJ2-3; the match to TRBD2 covers 7 bases. This CDR3 comprises 15 residues. Germline V gene lookup returns CDR1 DFQATT and CDR2 SNEGSKA (reference sequence). V lost 3 bases to trimming and J lost 0 bases; unmatched junction nucleotides: 6. CDR3 loop: CSASRSGGSTDTQYF. In DNA, the CDR3 is TGCAGTGCTAGTCGGTCGGGAGGAAGCACAGATACGCAGTATTTT.

This sequence joins TRBV2 and TRBJ1-5, with D tentatively TRBD1 (6 bases). Trimming removed 4 bases from V and 3 bases from J, with 10 bases in between. The CDR3 totals 14 residues. CDR1 is SNHLY and CDR2 is FYNNEI in the germline V gene. The CDR3: CASSVAGANQPQHF. The DNA of the CDR3 is TGTGCCAGCAGTGTCGCGGGGGCCAATCAGCCCCAGCATTTT.

V is TRBV30 and J is TRBJ2-2; 8 bases are a match to TRBD1. The germline V gene has CDR1 GTSNPN and CDR2 SVGIG (reference sequence). The CDR3 covers 14 residues. Unmatched junction bases numbered 4, after V lost 3 bases and J lost 4 bases. CDR3 region: CAWRGGQVTGELFF. For the CDR3, the DNA is TGTGCCTGGAGGGGGGGACAGGTCACCGGGGAGCTGTTTTTT.

The rearrangement uses TRBV6-2 or TRBV6-3 and TRBJ2-2; 9 bases align to TRBD1. Germline V gene lookup returns CDR1 MNHEY and CDR2 SVGEGT. J gave up 4 bases and V 6 bases, and 6 bases lay outside the gene matches. The CDR3 is 15 amino acids. The CDR3 region is CASSNRGLVTGELFF. The CDR3 nucleotides are TGTGCCAGCAGCAACAGGGGGCTTGTCACCGGGGAGCTGTTTTTT.

The chain combines TRBV5-1 with TRBJ1-3; no definite D call. V lost 0 bases and J lost 0, with 4 bases in between. Germline loops: CDR1 SGHRS, CDR2 YFSETQ. The CDR3 is made up of 14 amino acids. CDR3 nucleotides: TGCGCCAGCAGCTTGGACAGCTCTGGAAACACCATATATTTT. Protein sequence: CASSLDSSGNTIYF.

The gene calls are TRBV6-5 and TRBJ2-7, with TRBD2 matching 11 bases. Looked up from germline, CDR1 is MNHEY and CDR2 is SVGAGI. J gave up 5 bases and V 1 base, and 4 bases lay outside the gene matches. This CDR3 is 15 amino acids long. CDR3 sequence (DNA): TGTGCCAGCAGTTACTTGGCTAGCGGGGGGAACGAGCAGTACTTC. It yields the protein CASSYLASGGNEQYF.

V gene TRBV14 combines with J gene TRBJ2-7, with 7 bases fitting TRBD1. Unmatched junction bases numbered 12, after V lost 4 bases and J lost 6 bases. Per the germline V gene, CDR1 is SGHDN and CDR2 is FVKESK. The CDR3 length is 15 residues. This CDR3 reads CASSRGTVFLAEQYF. CDR3 DNA: TGTGCCAGCAGCCGAGGGACAGTTTTCCTCGCCGAGCAGTACTTC.